What follows are 15 T cell receptor beta chains derived from one specimen sequenced in a study of blood T cell repertoires in COVID-19. Method: immunoSEQ multiplex PCR; TCRdb's copy keeps in-frame clones and lacks some. Altogether around 100,000 clones are present, about 89% being singletons, with the ten largest covering roughly 5.1%. What was sequenced was peripheral blood. These receptors were taken from a man in his 60s with COVID-19, enrolled during active disease.

The genes are TRBV5-4 and TRBJ2-7; tentative D call: TRBD2 (6 bases). This CDR3 region has 13 residues. Looked up from germline, CDR1 is SGHNT and CDR2 is YYREEE (reference sequence). V was clipped by 2 bases and J by 5 bases, with 11 bases between them. CDR3 in DNA: TGTGCCAGCAGCTTAGGGACTTCCAACGAGCAGTACTTC. Its protein product is CASSLGTSNEQYF.

J is TRBJ1-2 and V is TRBV5-4; 8 nucleotides align to TRBD1. The CDR3 has 14 amino acids. J lost 7 bases, V lost 0 bases, and 5 bases had no gene match. The germline V gene encodes CDR1 SGHNT and CDR2 YYREEE (reference sequence). The CDR3 coding sequence is TGTGCCAGCAGCTTGGATCAGGGGGCAGGTGGCTACACCTTC. Protein sequence: CASSLDQGAGGYTF.

This sequence joins TRBV7-2 and TRBJ1-1; D possibly corresponds to TRBD1 (5 bases). Germline V gene sequence: CDR1 SGHTA, CDR2 FQGNSA. This CDR3 has 13 residues. The V end lost 6 bases, the J end lost 2 bases, and 10 bases lay between the germline ends. The CDR3 coding sequence is TGTGCCAGCAGGGAGGGACTTAACACTGAAGCTTTCTTT. Encoded protein: CASREGLNTEAFF.

In its sample, this clone was seen a few times. The J gene is TRBJ1-5, the V gene TRBV5-6; no clear D gene. Trimming removed 2 bases at V and 6 bases at J, with 12 bases between. Germline V CDR1 and CDR2: SGHDT, YYEEEE. The CDR3 sequence is 14 residues long. The CDR3 reads CASSFRGQVQPQHF. CDR3 sequence (DNA): TGTGCCAGCAGCTTCAGAGGGCAAGTTCAGCCCCAGCATTTT.

The chain recombines TRBV7-3 with TRBJ2-1; no definite D call. The V gene's germline CDR1 is SGHTA and CDR2 FQGTGA. V shed 2 bases and J shed 7 bases, with 6 bases lying between them. The CDR3 totals 12 residues. CDR3 region: CASSLDGNEQFF. CDR3 nucleotides: TGTGCCAGCAGCTTAGACGGGAATGAGCAGTTCTTC.

The chain joins TRBV7-2 to TRBJ2-3; 13 positions match TRBD2. This CDR3 spans 14 amino acids. The germline V gene encodes CDR1 SGHTA and CDR2 FQGNSA. V shed 6 bases, J shed 6 bases, and the junction held 3 bases outside the gene matches. CDR3 sequence reads: CASRETSGRDTQYF. CDR3 nucleotides: TGTGCCAGCAGGGAGACTAGCGGGAGGGATACGCAGTATTTT.

V is TRBV19 and J is TRBJ1-1; the match to TRBD1 covers 10 bases. The germline V gene has CDR1 LNHDA and CDR2 SQIVND (reference sequence). The CDR3 extends over 15 amino acids. The V segment lost 5 bases and the J segment 5 bases; nucleotides outside the gene matches: 8. The CDR3 coding sequence is TGTGCCAGTAGTTCCCCGGGACAGGGGAAAACTGAAGCTTTCTTT. Its protein product is CASSSPGQGKTEAFF. The entire variable domain, with the rest obtained from reference TRBV19 and TRBJ1-1, is as follows: DGGITQSPKYLFRKEGQNVTLSCEQNLNHDAMYWYRQDPGQGLRLIYYSQIVNDFQKGDIAEGYSVSREKKESFPLTVTSAQKNPTAFYLCASSSPGQGKTEAFFGQGTRLTVV.

The rearrangement uses TRBV29-1 and TRBJ1-2; tentatively, D is TRBD1 (6 bases). The length of the CDR3 is 12 residues. V lost 6 bases and J lost 8, with 16 bases in between. Germline CDR1 SQVTM, CDR2 ANQGSEA. CDR3 amino acids: CSVRTGYDGYTF. The CDR3 nucleotides are TGCAGCGTGCGAACAGGGTACGACGGCTACACCTTC.

V and J are TRBV18 and TRBJ1-4; 7 bases fit TRBD1. J was trimmed by 8 bases and V by 3 bases; bases with no gene match: 12. Germline lookup yields CDR1 KGHSH and CDR2 LQKENI. The CDR3 contains 16 residues. The CDR3 DNA follows: TGTGCCAGCTCACCCTCCGGACAGGCCCGTCGGGAAAAACTGTTTTTT. This encodes CASSPSGQARREKLFF.

In DNA, the CDR3 is TGTGCCAGCAGTTCCCAGCGAAGCGGCTACGAGCAGTACTTC. Translating it yields CASSSQRSGYEQYF. The genes are TRBV6-2 or TRBV6-3 and TRBJ2-7; a weak D match, TRBD2 (5 bases). This CDR3 is built from 14 residues. CDR1 MNHEY and CDR2 SVGEGT come from the germline V gene. The V gene lost 4 bases and the J gene lost 3 bases, with 13 bases spanning the gap.

CDR3 nucleotides: TGTGCCAGCAGTTCCCGGGACAGGGAGGCCTACGAGCAGTACTTC. Translated, it gives CASSSRDREAYEQYF. The chain combines TRBV28 with TRBJ2-7, with 9 bases fitting TRBD1. Germline loops: CDR1 MDHEN, CDR2 SYDVKM. The CDR3 has 15 residues. With V trimmed by 4 bases and J by 2 bases, 6 bases remained unmatched.

V is TRBV5-1 and J is TRBJ2-7; no definite D call. CDR1 SGHRS and CDR2 YFSETQ come from the germline V gene. Trimming removed 0 bases at V and 5 bases at J, with 12 bases between. This CDR3 contains 14 residues. For the CDR3, the DNA is TGCGCCAGCAGCTTGGGGTCCCGAGAGGACGAGCAGTACTTC. Translating gives CASSLGSREDEQYF.

The chain employs TRBV7-8 and TRBJ2-3; D possibly corresponds to TRBD1 (5 bases). The CDR3 covers 14 residues. The V end lost 2 bases, the J end lost 1 base, and 7 bases lay between the germline ends. Germline-derived CDR1 and CDR2 are SGHVS and FQNEAQ. CDR3 nucleotide sequence: TGTGCCAGCAGCTTAAACAGGCGCACAGATACGCAGTATTTT. It is translated as CASSLNRRTDTQYF.

The chain has TRBV5-1 and TRBJ2-6, with D possibly matching TRBD1 (5 bases). Germline V gene data show CDR1 as SGHRS and CDR2 as YFSETQ. This CDR3 comprises 15 residues. Trimming removed 5 bases at V and 4 bases at J, with 13 bases between. For the CDR3, the DNA is TGCGCCAGCAGATACAGGCCTGGGGGGGCCAACGTCCTGACTTTC. As protein: CASRYRPGGANVLTF. Supplemented by reference TRBV5-1 and TRBJ2-6, the full variable domain reads KAGVTQTPRYLIKTRGQQVTLSCSPISGHRSVSWYQQTPGQGLQFLFEYFSETQRNKGNFPGRFSGRQFSNSRSEMNVSTLELGDSALYLCASRYRPGGANVLTFGAGSRLTVL.

This clone was seen once. The gene calls are TRBV10-3 and TRBJ2-7, with D perhaps TRBD1 (6 bases). CDR3 length equals 15 residues. The V gene's germline CDR1 is ENHRY and CDR2 SYGVKD. V was shortened by 7 bases and J by 1 base, with 17 bases between the two germline ends. CDR3 bases: TGTGCCATCACCAACCCGACAGGCCAATCCTACGAGCAGTACTTC. Encoded protein: CAITNPTGQSYEQYF.